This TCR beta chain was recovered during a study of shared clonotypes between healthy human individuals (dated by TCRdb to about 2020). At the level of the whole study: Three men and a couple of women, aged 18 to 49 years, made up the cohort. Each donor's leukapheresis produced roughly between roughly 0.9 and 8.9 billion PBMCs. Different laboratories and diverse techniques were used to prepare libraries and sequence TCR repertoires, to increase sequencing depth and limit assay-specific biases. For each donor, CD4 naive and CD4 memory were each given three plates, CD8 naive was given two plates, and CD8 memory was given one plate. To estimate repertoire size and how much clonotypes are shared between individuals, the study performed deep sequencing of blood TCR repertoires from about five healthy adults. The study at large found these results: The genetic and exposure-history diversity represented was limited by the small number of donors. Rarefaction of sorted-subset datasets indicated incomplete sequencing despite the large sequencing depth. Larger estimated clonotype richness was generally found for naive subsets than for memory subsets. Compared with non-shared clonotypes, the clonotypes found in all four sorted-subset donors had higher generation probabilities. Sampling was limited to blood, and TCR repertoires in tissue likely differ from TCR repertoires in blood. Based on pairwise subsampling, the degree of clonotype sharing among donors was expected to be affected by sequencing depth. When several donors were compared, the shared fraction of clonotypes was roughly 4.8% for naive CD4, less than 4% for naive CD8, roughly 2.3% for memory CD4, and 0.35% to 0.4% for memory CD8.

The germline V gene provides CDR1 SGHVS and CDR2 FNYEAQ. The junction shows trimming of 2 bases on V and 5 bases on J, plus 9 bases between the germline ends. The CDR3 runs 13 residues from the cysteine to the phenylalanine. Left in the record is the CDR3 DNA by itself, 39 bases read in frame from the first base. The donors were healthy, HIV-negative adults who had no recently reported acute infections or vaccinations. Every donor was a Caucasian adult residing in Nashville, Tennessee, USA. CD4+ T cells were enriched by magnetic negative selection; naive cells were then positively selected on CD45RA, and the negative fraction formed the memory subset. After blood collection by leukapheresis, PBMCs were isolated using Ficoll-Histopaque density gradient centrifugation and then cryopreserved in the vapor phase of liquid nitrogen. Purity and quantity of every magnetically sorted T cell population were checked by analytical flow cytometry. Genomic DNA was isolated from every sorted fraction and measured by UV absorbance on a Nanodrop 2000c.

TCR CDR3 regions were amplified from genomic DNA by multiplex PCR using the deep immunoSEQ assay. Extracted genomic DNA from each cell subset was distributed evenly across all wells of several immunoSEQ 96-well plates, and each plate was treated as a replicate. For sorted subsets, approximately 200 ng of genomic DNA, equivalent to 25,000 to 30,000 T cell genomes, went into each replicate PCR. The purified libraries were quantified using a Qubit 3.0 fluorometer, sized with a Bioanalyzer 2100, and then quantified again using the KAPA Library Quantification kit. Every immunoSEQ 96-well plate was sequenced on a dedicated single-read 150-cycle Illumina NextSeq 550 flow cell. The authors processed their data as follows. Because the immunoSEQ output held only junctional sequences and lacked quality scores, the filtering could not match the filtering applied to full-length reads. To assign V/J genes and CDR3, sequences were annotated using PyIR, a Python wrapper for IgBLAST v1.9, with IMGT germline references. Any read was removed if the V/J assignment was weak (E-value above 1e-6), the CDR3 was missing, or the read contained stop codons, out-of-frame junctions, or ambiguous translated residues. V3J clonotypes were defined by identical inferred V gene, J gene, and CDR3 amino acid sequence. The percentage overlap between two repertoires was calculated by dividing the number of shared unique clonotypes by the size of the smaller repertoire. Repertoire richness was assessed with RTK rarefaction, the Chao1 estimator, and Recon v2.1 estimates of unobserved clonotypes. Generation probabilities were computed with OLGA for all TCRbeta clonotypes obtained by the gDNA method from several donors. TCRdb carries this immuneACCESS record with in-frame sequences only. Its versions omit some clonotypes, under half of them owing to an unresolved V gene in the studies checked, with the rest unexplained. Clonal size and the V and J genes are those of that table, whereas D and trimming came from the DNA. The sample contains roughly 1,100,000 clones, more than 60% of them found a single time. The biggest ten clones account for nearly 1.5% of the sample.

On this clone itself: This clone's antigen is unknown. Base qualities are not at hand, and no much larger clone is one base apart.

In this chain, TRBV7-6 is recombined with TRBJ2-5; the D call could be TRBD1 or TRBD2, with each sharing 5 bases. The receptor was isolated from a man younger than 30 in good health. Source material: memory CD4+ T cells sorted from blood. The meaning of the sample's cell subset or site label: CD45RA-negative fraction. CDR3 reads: CASSLTGPETQYF. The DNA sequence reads TGTGCCAGCAGCTTAACGGGACCCGAGACCCAGTACTTC.